This TCR beta chain was observed in a study of blood T cells in healthy people across ages. Findings and limits, study-wide: Unsorted PBMC material precluded a definitive naive versus antigen-experienced comparison.

This CDR3 has 14 residues. The germline gives CDR1 MNHNY, CDR2 SVGAGI (reference sequence). The V gene end was trimmed by 4 bases and the J gene end by 3 bases; junction bases not matched to a gene: 2. Next came a second PCR, run for about 7 to 12 cycles, which used a sample-barcoded 5' primer along with a J-beta primer mix. TCRdb itself ran the 5' RACE reads through MiXCR, one entry per CDR3 protein. The sample shows about 680,000 distinct CDR3 sequences, around half of them seen only once. In the case of this clonotype: Its antigen is currently unknown.

Approximately 9 milliliters of peripheral blood were drawn from each donor into EDTA-treated tubes. PBMCs were isolated at a quantity of at least 6 million per sample. Extracted total RNA amounted to at least 5.5 micrograms for each sample. Material: blood. The chain carries TRBV6-6 and TRBJ2-7; 11 bases align to TRBD2. The clonotype was recovered from a woman aged 55-70 years in good health. The CDR3 nucleotides read TGTGCCAGCAGTTCGACTAGCGGGATCTACGAGCAGTACTTC. The encoded protein is CASSSTSGIYEQYF.